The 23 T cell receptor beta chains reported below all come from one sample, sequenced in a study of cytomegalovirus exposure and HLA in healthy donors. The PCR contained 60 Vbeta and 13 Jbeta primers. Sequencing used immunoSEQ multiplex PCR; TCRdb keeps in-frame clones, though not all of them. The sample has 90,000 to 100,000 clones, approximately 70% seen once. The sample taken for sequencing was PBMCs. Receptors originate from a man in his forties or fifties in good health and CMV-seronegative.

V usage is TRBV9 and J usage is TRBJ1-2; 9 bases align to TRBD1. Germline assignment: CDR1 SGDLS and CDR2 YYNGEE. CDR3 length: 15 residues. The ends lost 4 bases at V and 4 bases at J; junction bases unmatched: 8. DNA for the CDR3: TGTGCCAGCAGCCCGAGCCCGGGACAGGGCTATGGCTACACCTTC. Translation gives CASSPSPGQGYGYTF.

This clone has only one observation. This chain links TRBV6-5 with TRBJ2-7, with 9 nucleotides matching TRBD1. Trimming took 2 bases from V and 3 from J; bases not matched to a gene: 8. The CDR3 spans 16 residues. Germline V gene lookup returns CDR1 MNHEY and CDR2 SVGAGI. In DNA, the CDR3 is TGTGCCAGCAGTTACGGGCGGACAGGGGTTAGCTACGAGCAGTACTTC. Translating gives CASSYGRTGVSYEQYF.

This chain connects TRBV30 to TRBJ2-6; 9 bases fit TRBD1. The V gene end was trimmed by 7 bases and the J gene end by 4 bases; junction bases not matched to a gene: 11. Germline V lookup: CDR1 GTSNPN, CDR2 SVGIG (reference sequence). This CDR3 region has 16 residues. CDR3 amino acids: CAYLRDRAAGANVLTF. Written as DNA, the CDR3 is TGTGCCTACCTCCGGGACAGGGCGGCAGGGGCCAACGTCCTGACTTTC.

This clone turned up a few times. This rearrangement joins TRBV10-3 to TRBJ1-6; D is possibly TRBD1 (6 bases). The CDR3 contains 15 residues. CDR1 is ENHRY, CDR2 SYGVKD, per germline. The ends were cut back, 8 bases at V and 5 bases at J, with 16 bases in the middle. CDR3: CAIRAGGTNNSPLHF. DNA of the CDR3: TGTGCCATCCGGGCGGGGGGGACAAATAATTCACCCCTCCACTTT.

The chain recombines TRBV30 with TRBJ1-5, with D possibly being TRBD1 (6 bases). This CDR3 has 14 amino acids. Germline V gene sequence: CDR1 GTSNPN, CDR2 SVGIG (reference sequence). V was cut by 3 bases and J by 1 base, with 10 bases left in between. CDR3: CAWRGAGSNQPQHF. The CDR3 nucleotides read TGTGCCTGGAGGGGGGCAGGCAGCAATCAGCCCCAGCATTTT.

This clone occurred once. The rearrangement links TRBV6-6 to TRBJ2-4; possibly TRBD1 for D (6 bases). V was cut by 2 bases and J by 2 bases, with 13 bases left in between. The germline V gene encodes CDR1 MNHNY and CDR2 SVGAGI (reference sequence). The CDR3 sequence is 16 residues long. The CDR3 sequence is CASSYLRQASKNIQYF. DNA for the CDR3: TGTGCCAGCAGTTACCTCCGACAGGCCTCCAAAAACATTCAGTACTTC.

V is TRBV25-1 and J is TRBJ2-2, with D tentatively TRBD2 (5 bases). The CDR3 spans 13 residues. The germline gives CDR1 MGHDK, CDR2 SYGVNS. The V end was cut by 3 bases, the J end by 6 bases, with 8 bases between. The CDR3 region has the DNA TGTGCCAGCAGTGATTTGGGAGCCGGGGAGCTGTTTTTT. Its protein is CASSDLGAGELFF.

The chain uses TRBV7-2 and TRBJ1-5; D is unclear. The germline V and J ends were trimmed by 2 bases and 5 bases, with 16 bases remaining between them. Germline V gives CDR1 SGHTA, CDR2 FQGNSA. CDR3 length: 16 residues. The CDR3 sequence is CASSLSPGGPYQPQHF. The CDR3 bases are TGTGCCAGCAGCTTAAGTCCAGGTGGTCCGTATCAGCCCCAGCATTTT.

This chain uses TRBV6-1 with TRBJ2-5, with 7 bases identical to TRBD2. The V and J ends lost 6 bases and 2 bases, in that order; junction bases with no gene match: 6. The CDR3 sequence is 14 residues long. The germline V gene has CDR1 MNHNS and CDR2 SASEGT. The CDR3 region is CASRAGQLQETQYF. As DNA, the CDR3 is TGTGCCAGCAGAGCGGGGCAACTTCAAGAGACCCAGTACTTC.

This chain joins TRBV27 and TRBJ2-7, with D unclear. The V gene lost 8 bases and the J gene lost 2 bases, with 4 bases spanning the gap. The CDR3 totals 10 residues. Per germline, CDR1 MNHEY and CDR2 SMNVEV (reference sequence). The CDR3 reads CASEPYEQYF. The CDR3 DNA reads TGTGCCAGCGAGCCCTACGAGCAGTACTTC.

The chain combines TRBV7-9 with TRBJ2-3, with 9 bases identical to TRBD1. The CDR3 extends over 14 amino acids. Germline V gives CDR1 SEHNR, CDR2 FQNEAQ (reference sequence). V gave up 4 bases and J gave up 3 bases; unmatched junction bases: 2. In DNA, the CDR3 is TGTGCCAGCAGCTGGGACAGGGCGACAGATACGCAGTATTTT. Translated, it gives CASSWDRATDTQYF.

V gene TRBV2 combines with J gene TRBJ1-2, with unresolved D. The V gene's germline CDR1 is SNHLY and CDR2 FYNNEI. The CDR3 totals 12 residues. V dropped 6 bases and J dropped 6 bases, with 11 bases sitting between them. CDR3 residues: CASRRGLDGYTF. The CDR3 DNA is TGTGCCAGCAGAAGAGGGTTGGATGGCTACACCTTC. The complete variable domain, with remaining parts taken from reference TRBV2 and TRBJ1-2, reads EPEVTQTPSHQVTQMGQEVILRCVPISNHLYFYWYRQILGQKVEFLVSFYNNEISEKSEIFDDQFSVERPDGSNFTLKIRSTKLEDSAMYFCASRRGLDGYTFGSGTRLTVV.

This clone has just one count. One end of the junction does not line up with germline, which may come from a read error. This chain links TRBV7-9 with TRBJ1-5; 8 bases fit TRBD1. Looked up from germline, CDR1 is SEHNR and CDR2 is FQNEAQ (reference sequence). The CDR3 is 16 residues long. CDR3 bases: TGTTCCAGTAGCTTACGCCGGGACAGGAGCAATCAGCCCCAGCATTTT. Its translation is CSSSLRRDRSNQPQHF.

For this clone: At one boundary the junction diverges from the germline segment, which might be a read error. The CDR3 DNA is TGCAGCGTCGAAGCTCCGGGACAGAGAAACTACGAGCAGTACTTC. It specifies CSVEAPGQRNYEQYF. The V call is TRBV29-1, the J call TRBJ2-5; 7 nucleotides align to TRBD1. Near its end, the DNA agrees better with TRBJ2-7, so the J call may be wrong. CDR1 is SQVTM and CDR2 is ANQGSEA in the germline V gene. The CDR3 length is 15 residues.

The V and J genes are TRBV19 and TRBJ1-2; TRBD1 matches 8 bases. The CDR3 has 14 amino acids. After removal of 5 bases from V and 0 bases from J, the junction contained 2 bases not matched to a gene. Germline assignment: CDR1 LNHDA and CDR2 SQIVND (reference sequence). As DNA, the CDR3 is TGTGCCAGTAGTCCGACAGGGGCTAACTATGGCTACACCTTC. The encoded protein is CASSPTGANYGYTF.

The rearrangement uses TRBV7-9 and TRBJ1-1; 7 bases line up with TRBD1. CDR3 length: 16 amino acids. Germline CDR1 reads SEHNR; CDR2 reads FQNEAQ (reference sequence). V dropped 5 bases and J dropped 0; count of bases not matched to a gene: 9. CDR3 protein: CASSQTGSSMNTEAFF. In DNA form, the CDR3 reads TGTGCCAGCAGCCAGACAGGGAGTTCCATGAACACTGAAGCTTTCTTT. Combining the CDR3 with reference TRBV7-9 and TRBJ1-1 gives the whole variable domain DTGVSQNPRHKITKRGQNVTFRCDPISEHNRLYWYRQTLGQGPEFLTYFQNEAQLEKSRLLSDRFSAERPKGSFSTLEIQRTEQGDSAMYLCASSQTGSSMNTEAFFGQGTRLTVV.

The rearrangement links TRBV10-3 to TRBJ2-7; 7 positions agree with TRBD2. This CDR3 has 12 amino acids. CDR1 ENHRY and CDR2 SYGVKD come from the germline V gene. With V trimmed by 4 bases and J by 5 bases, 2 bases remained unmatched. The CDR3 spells CAISGAGNEQYF. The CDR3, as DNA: TGTGCCATCAGTGGAGCGGGAAACGAGCAGTACTTC.

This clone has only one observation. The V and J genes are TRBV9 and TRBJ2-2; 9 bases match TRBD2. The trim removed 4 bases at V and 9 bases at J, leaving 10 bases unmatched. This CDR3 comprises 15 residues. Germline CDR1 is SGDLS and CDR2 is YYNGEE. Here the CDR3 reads CASSSQGLALRELFF. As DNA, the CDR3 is TGTGCCAGCAGCTCACAGGGACTAGCTCTAAGGGAGCTGTTTTTT. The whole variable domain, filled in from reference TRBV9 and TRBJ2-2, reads DSGVTQTPKHLITATGQRVTLRCSPRSGDLSVYWYQQSLDQGLQFLIQYYNGEERAKGNILERFSAQQFPDLHSELNLSSLELGDSALYFCASSSQGLALRELFFGEGSRLTVL.

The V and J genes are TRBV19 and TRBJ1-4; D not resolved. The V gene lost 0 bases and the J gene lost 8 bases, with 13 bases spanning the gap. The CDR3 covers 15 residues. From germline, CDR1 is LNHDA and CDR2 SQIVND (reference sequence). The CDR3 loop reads CASSIDPLMREKLFF. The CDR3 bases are TGTGCCAGTAGTATAGATCCATTAATGCGAGAAAAACTGTTTTTT.

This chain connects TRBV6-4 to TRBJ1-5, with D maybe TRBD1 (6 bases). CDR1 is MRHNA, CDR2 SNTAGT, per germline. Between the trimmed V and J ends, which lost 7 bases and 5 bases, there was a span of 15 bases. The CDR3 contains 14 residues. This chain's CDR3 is CASTPGAAHQPQHF. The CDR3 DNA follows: TGTGCCAGCACCCCAGGGGCAGCCCATCAGCCCCAGCATTTT.

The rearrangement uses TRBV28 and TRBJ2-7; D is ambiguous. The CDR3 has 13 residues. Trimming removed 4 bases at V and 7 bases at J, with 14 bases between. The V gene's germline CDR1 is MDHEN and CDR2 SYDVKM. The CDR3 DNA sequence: TGTGCCAGCAGTTCCTACACCCTCGGGGAGCAGTACTTC. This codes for CASSSYTLGEQYF. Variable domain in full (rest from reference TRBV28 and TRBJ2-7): DVKVTQSSRYLVKRTGEKVFLECVQDMDHENMFWYRQDPGLGLRLIYFSYDVKMKEKGDIPEGYSVSREKKERFSLILESASTNQTSMYLCASSSYTLGEQYFGPGTRLTVT.

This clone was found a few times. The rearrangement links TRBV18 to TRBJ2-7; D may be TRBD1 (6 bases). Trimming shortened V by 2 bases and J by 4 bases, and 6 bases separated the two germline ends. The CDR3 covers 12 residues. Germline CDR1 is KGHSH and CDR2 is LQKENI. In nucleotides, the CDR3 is TGTGCCAGCTCACCAGACAGGTACGAGCAGTACTTC. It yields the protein CASSPDRYEQYF. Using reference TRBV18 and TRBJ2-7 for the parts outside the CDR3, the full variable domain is NAGVMQNPRHLVRRRGQEARLRCSPMKGHSHVYWYRQLPEEGLKFMVYLQKENIIDESGMPKERFSAEFPKEGPSILRIQQVVRGDSAAYFCASSPDRYEQYFGPGTRLTVT.

The CDR3, as DNA: TGCGCCAGCAGCCGCCAAGCGGGGACCTCCTACAATGAGCAGTTCTTC. It encodes CASSRQAGTSYNEQFF. J is TRBJ2-1 and V is TRBV4-1, with 7 bases aligning to TRBD2. The V gene end was trimmed by 4 bases and the J gene end by 0 bases; junction bases not matched to a gene: 6. CDR1 is MGHRA, CDR2 YSYEKL, per germline. This CDR3 has 16 residues.